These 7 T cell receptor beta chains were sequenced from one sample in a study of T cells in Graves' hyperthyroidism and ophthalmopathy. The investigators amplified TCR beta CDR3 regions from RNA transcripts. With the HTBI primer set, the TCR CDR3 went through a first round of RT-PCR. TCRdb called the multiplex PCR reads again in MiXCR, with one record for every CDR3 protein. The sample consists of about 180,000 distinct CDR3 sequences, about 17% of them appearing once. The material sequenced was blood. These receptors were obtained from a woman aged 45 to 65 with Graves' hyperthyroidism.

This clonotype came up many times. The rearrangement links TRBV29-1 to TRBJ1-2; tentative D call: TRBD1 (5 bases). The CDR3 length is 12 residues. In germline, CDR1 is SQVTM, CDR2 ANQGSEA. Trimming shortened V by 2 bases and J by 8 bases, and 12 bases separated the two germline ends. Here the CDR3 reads CSVERGVGGYTF. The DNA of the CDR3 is TGCAGCGTTGAACGGGGGGTCGGAGGCTACACCTTC.

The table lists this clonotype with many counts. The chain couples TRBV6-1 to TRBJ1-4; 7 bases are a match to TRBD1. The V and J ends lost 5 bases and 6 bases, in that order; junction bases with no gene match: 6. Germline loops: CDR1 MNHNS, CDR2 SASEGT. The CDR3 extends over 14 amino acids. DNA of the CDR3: TGTGCCAGCAGTTATGACAGGGTGGATGAAAAACTGTTTTTT. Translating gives CASSYDRVDEKLFF.

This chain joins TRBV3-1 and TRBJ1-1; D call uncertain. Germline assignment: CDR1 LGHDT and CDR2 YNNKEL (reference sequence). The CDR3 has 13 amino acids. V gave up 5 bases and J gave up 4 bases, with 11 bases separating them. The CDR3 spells CASSREISTEAFF. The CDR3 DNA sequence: TGTGCCAGCAGCAGAGAGATTTCCACTGAAGCTTTCTTT.

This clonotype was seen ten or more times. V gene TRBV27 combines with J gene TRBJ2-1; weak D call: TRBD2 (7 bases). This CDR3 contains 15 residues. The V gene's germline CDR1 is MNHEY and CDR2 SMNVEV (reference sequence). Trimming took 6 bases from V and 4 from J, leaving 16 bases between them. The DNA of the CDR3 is TGTGCCAGCAGATCCCGCGGGGGCCTTTACAATGAGCAGTTCTTC. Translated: CASRSRGGLYNEQFF.

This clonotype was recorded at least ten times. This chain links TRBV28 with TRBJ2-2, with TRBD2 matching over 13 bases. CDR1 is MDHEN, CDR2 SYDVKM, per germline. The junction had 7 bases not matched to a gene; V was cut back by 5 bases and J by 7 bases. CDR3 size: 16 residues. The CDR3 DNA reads TGTGCCAGCAGTACAACTAGCGGGGGGGCGAACGGGGAGCTGTTTTTT. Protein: CASSTTSGGANGELFF.

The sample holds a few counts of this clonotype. The CDR3 reads CSARPGGGLSYEQYF. The CDR3 DNA sequence: TGCAGTGCTCGCCCTGGGGGGGGATTGTCCTACGAGCAGTACTTC. The chain joins TRBV20-1 to TRBJ2-7; 7 nucleotides line up with TRBD2. Germline V gene data show CDR1 as DFQATT and CDR2 as SNEGSKA (reference sequence). V lost 5 bases, J lost 1 base, and 11 bases stayed unmatched. There are 15 residues in the CDR3.

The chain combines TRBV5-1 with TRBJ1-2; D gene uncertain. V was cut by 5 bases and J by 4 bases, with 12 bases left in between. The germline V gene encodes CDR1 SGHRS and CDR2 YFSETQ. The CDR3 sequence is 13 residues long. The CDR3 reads CASSETGAYGYTF. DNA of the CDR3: TGCGCCAGCAGTGAGACGGGAGCCTATGGCTACACCTTC.